This entry lists 30 T cell receptor beta chains sequenced from one sample in a study of blood T cell repertoires in COVID-19. TCRdb's table, derived via immunoSEQ multiplex PCR, lists solely in-frame clones and lacks some. Of about 210,000 clones in the sample, approximately 80% were seen once. Sequencing was done on a sample of PBMCs or T cells enriched from blood (not recorded which). The receptors originated from a young man with acute COVID-19.

The CDR3 is CASSGTSGGYTQYF. In nucleotides, the CDR3 is TGTGCCAGCAGCGGGACTAGCGGGGGGTATACGCAGTATTTT. The V and J genes are TRBV9 and TRBJ2-3, with 14 bases matching TRBD2. Germline V CDR1 and CDR2: SGDLS, YYNGEE. The CDR3 covers 14 residues. With 3 bases clipped from V and 7 bases from J, the junction kept 1 base outside the gene matches.

This clone was detected many times. This chain links TRBV5-1 with TRBJ1-2; 9 nucleotides align to TRBD1. In germline, CDR1 is SGHRS, CDR2 YFSETQ. There are 15 residues in the CDR3. With V trimmed by 4 bases and J by 6 bases, 10 bases remained unmatched. CDR3 region: CASSGSGQGSDGYTF. CDR3 DNA sequence: TGCGCCAGCAGCGGATCGGGACAGGGAAGTGATGGCTACACCTTC.

The rearrangement uses TRBV27 and TRBJ2-1, with D unresolved. The ends were cut back, 7 bases at V and 4 bases at J, with 14 bases in the middle. Looked up from germline, CDR1 is MNHEY and CDR2 is SMNVEV (reference sequence). The CDR3 length is 14 residues. The CDR3 sequence: CASKPVPFYNEQFF. CDR3 sequence (DNA): TGTGCCAGCAAACCGGTCCCCTTTTACAATGAGCAGTTCTTC.

The chain couples TRBV10-2 to TRBJ1-3; 7 bases fit TRBD1. V lost 2 bases to trimming and J lost 0 bases; unmatched junction nucleotides: 16. The V gene's germline CDR1 is WSHSY and CDR2 SAAADI. The CDR3 is 20 amino acids. CDR3 region: CASSESAPTRGLVSGNTIYF. The CDR3 DNA reads as TGCGCCAGCAGTGAGAGTGCTCCAACGAGGGGGCTCGTCTCTGGAAACACCATATATTTT.

The rearrangement joins TRBV5-4 to TRBJ2-4, with 7 bases aligning to TRBD2. V was pared by 4 bases and J by 9 bases, with 13 bases of the junction left unmatched. Germline V gene lookup returns CDR1 SGHNT and CDR2 YYREEE (reference sequence). The CDR3 runs 15 residues. CDR3 sequence: CASSPLGGTSGIQYF. In DNA, the CDR3 is TGTGCCAGCAGCCCATTGGGGGGGACGTCAGGCATTCAGTACTTC.

This clone was counted between two and nine times. CDR3 nucleotides: TGCGCCAGCAGCTCCGGGACAGGGGGCTTAAAGAATTCACCCCTCCACTTT. Translation gives CASSSGTGGLKNSPLHF. The chain recombines TRBV5-1 with TRBJ1-6; TRBD1 matches at 12 bases. Germline V CDR1 and CDR2: SGHRS, YFSETQ. The CDR3 consists of 17 residues. J lost 7 bases, V lost 3 bases, and 8 bases had no gene match.

Details on this clone: Other DNA sequences in the sample encode the same CDR3. This chain links TRBV7-3 with TRBJ2-2; D not resolved. The CDR3 totals 13 residues. Germline CDR1 and CDR2: SGHTA and FQGTGA. V was pared by 0 bases and J by 6 bases, with 5 bases between. This chain's CDR3 is CASSLTSAGELFF. Written as DNA, the CDR3 is TGTGCCAGCAGCTTAACGTCGGCCGGGGAGCTGTTTTTT.

The CDR3 region has the DNA TGTGCCAGCAGCCTCGGACTAGCGGGCCCAGATACGCAGTATTTT. Residues: CASSLGLAGPDTQYF. The chain employs TRBV7-9 and TRBJ2-3, with 11 bases matching TRBD2. The CDR3 spans 15 residues. The V gene's germline CDR1 is SEHNR and CDR2 FQNEAQ (reference sequence). The trim removed 5 bases at V and 4 bases at J, leaving 5 bases unmatched.

V and J are TRBV19 and TRBJ2-7; D gene uncertain. Trimming left V 5 bases short and J 4 bases short, with 9 bases between. The CDR3 totals 12 residues. The germline V gene has CDR1 LNHDA and CDR2 SQIVND (reference sequence). CDR3 sequence (DNA): TGTGCCAGTAGTTCCGCGGCTTACGAGCAGTACTTC. As protein: CASSSAAYEQYF.

This chain joins TRBV7-9 and TRBJ1-2, with 8 bases lining up with TRBD1. The CDR3 consists of 15 residues. Per the germline V gene, CDR1 is SEHNR and CDR2 is FQNEAQ (reference sequence). Trimming cost V 0 bases and J 5 bases; bases outside gene matches: 5. The CDR3 DNA reads as TGTGCCAGCAGCTTAGCGCGGCAGGGGGCTTATGGCTACACCTTC. Translated: CASSLARQGAYGYTF.

J is TRBJ2-1 and V is TRBV7-9; 11 positions agree with TRBD2. The CDR3 loop spans 16 amino acids. Germline loops: CDR1 SEHNR, CDR2 FQNEAQ (reference sequence). V dropped 6 bases and J dropped 7; count of bases not matched to a gene: 11. The CDR3 spells CASSHSGGAVLNEQFF. CDR3 DNA: TGTGCCAGCAGTCATAGCGGGGGGGCTGTTCTGAATGAGCAGTTCTTC.

This chain links TRBV28 with TRBJ1-2; TRBD1 aligns across 8 bases. This CDR3 contains 14 residues. Germline CDR1 MDHEN, CDR2 SYDVKM. V shed 5 bases, J shed 4 bases, and the junction held 6 bases outside the gene matches. CDR3 nucleotide sequence: TGTGCCAGCAGTACAGGGGGGTACGCCTATGGCTACACCTTC. Protein: CASSTGGYAYGYTF.

J is TRBJ2-4 and V is TRBV3-1 (or the pseudogene TRBV3-2), with a weak D call TRBD2 (5 bases). The CDR3 consists of 15 residues. CDR1 LGHDT and CDR2 YNNKEL come from the germline V gene (reference sequence). Trimming shortened V by 1 base and J by 0 bases, and 7 bases separated the two germline ends. The CDR3 region has the DNA TGTGCCAGCAGCCAAGTTGGACTAGCCAAAAACATTCAGTACTTC. Its translation: CASSQVGLAKNIQYF.

The genes are TRBV29-1 and TRBJ2-1; 7 positions agree with TRBD2. Trimming at V came to 6 bases and at J to 9 bases, leaving 11 bases not matched to a gene. Germline V gives CDR1 SQVTM, CDR2 ANQGSEA. The CDR3 is 13 amino acids. CDR3 in DNA: TGCAGCGTGGCCCTTCGGGGGGTCAGTGAGCAGTTCTTC. Translated: CSVALRGVSEQFF.

This sequence joins TRBV28 and TRBJ1-2; 7 positions match TRBD1. This CDR3 comprises 14 residues. The ends lost 2 bases at V and 8 bases at J; junction bases unmatched: 8. CDR1 MDHEN and CDR2 SYDVKM come from the germline V gene. The CDR3 bases are TGTGCCAGCAGTTTAGGGACAGCGGTTAGAGGCTACACCTTC. It translates to CASSLGTAVRGYTF.

The chain is built from TRBV6-5 and TRBJ1-5; 8 bases map to TRBD1. Looked up from germline, CDR1 is MNHEY and CDR2 is SVGAGI. CDR3 length: 15 residues. V lost 5 bases, J lost 6 bases, and 9 bases stayed unmatched. CDR3: CASSTHQGASQPQHF. In nucleotides, the CDR3 is TGTGCCAGCAGTACGCACCAGGGGGCTAGTCAGCCCCAGCATTTT.

V gene TRBV24-1 combines with J gene TRBJ1-6; 7 bases are a match to TRBD1. Germline V gives CDR1 KGHDR, CDR2 SFDVKD. The V and J ends lost 4 bases and 10 bases, in that order; junction bases with no gene match: 9. This CDR3 contains 15 residues. The DNA for the CDR3 is TGTGCCACCAGTGAGGGTCGGAGGGGGCACTCACCCCTCCACTTT. Encoded protein: CATSEGRRGHSPLHF.

A single count supports this clone. The chain employs TRBV9 and TRBJ2-4, with 9 bases aligning to TRBD1. CDR3 length: 16 amino acids. V shed 4 bases, J shed 3 bases, and the junction held 8 bases outside the gene matches. The germline V gene has CDR1 SGDLS and CDR2 YYNGEE. CDR3 loop: CASSPDRGLVKNIQYF. The CDR3 nucleotides read TGTGCCAGCAGCCCGGACAGGGGTTTGGTCAAAAACATTCAGTACTTC.

V usage is TRBV5-1 and J usage is TRBJ1-1, with D tentatively TRBD1 (6 bases). V was trimmed by 6 bases and J by 0 bases, leaving 12 bases between them. The CDR3 length is 14 residues. Germline V lookup: CDR1 SGHRS, CDR2 YFSETQ. The CDR3 region has the DNA TGCGCCAGCAATCGGGGACAACTGAACACTGAAGCTTTCTTT. It specifies CASNRGQLNTEAFF.

The chain couples TRBV11-2 to TRBJ1-3; TRBD1 matches 7 bases. Germline assignment: CDR1 SGHAT and CDR2 FQNNGV. V lost 4 bases and J lost 2; bases outside the gene matches: 8. CDR3 length equals 16 residues. The CDR3 DNA is TGTGCCAGCAGCTCATTACAGGGGAAAGCTGGAAACACCATATATTTT. As protein: CASSSLQGKAGNTIYF.

Points on this clone: Other nucleotide sequences in the sample specify the same CDR3. V gene TRBV5-1 combines with J gene TRBJ1-1; D gene unclear. The germline V and J ends were trimmed by 0 bases and 1 base, with 4 bases remaining between them. This CDR3 comprises 13 residues. Germline lookup yields CDR1 SGHRS and CDR2 YFSETQ. Written as DNA, the CDR3 is TGCGCCAGCAGCTTGGGCGGGAACACTGAAGCTTTCTTT. Its protein is CASSLGGNTEAFF.

The V call is TRBV10-1, the J call TRBJ1-5, with 7 bases matching TRBD1. The germline CDR1 and CDR2 sequences are WNHNN and SYGVQD (reference sequence). The CDR3 sequence is 13 residues long. After removal of 3 bases from V and 5 bases from J, the junction contained 1 base not matched to a gene. CDR3 DNA: TGCGCCAGCAGTGAAGGGGGCCATCAGCCCCAGCATTTT. Translating it yields CASSEGGHQPQHF.

This chain connects TRBV30 to TRBJ1-6, with 11 bases matching TRBD1. The CDR3 is 18 residues long. J gave up 10 bases and V 0 bases, and 14 bases lay outside the gene matches. Germline lookup yields CDR1 GTSNPN and CDR2 SVGIG (reference sequence). Here the CDR3 reads CAWSVGTGGTLSGSPLHF. CDR3 coding DNA: TGTGCCTGGAGTGTTGGGACAGGGGGTACTTTATCTGGGTCACCCCTCCACTTT.

The CDR3 DNA reads TGTGCCAGCAGTGAAGAAGGTGTGCGGGGGTTCGATGAGCAGTTCTTC. Its protein is CASSEEGVRGFDEQFF. V usage is TRBV6-1 and J usage is TRBJ2-1; 7 bases are shared with TRBD2. V was pared by 1 base and J by 8 bases, with 11 bases of the junction left unmatched. The CDR3 covers 16 residues. The V gene's germline CDR1 is MNHNS and CDR2 SASEGT.

This clone has just a few counts. The chain uses TRBV5-6 and TRBJ1-4; 7 positions match TRBD1. The CDR3 has 14 residues. Germline assignment: CDR1 SGHDT and CDR2 YYEEEE. V dropped 4 bases and J dropped 7; count of bases not matched to a gene: 7. CDR3 nucleotides: TGTGCCAGCAGCCCACAGGGGTGGGGTGAAAAACTGTTTTTT. Amino acid sequence: CASSPQGWGEKLFF.

The rearrangement uses TRBV7-2 and TRBJ1-6; D gene unclear. Germline V CDR1 and CDR2: SGHTA, FQGNSA. CDR3 length equals 15 residues. V lost 1 base, J lost 9 bases, and 13 bases lay in between. Here the CDR3 reads CASSLDRLPVSPLHF. DNA of the CDR3: TGTGCCAGCAGCTTAGACCGCCTTCCAGTTTCACCCCTCCACTTT.

This clone came up a few times. The V and J genes are TRBV12-3 or TRBV12-4 and TRBJ1-2, with D unclear. The V and J ends lost 6 bases and 4 bases respectively, with 9 bases between them. This CDR3 contains 12 residues. The chain's CDR3 is CASSHSVYGYTF. In DNA, the CDR3 is TGTGCCAGCAGCCATAGTGTCTATGGCTACACCTTC.

The CDR3 nucleotides read TGTGCCAGCAGCTTATCCCACTCTGGAAACACCATATATTTT. Its protein product is CASSLSHSGNTIYF. This rearrangement joins TRBV7-3 to TRBJ1-3; D call uncertain. V lost 2 bases to trimming and J lost 0 bases, with 5 bases between them. The CDR3 runs to 14 residues. The germline V gene has CDR1 SGHTA and CDR2 FQGTGA.

The chain is built from TRBV28 and TRBJ1-2; D is perhaps TRBD1 (5 bases). The CDR3 is 12 residues long. Germline CDR1 and CDR2: MDHEN and SYDVKM. Trimming removed 5 bases at V and 4 bases at J, with 8 bases between. The CDR3 nucleotides are TGTGCCAGCAGTAGGGGCCTCTATGGCTACACCTTC. It is translated as CASSRGLYGYTF.

The V and J genes are TRBV10-3 and TRBJ2-6; a possible D gene is TRBD1 (6 bases). The CDR3 has 15 residues. Trimming cost V 3 bases and J 2 bases, with 8 bases left between them. Germline V CDR1 and CDR2: ENHRY, SYGVKD. The chain's CDR3 is CAISDAGAGANVLTF. The CDR3 DNA reads TGTGCCATCAGTGACGCAGGGGCTGGGGCCAACGTCCTGACTTTC.